The clone carrying this T cell receptor beta chain was recorded at least ten times. Antigen unknown. The sample is drawn from a study of read filtering for tumor transcriptome and immune sequencing. Looking at the study overall: TCR-mapped reads were about 4.05 to 11 million with IR-seq versus about 75 to 1,400 with RNA-seq. Study results and caveats: In IR-seq, single-read clonotypes were about 80% of clonotypes but roughly 3.5% of reads. IR-seq and RNA-seq agreed better without single-read clonotypes. Sorted CD138-negative bone marrow cells were not purified T cells.

The library was built from roughly 400 ng RNA with molecular barcoded adaptors for alpha/delta and beta/gamma chains. TCRdb analysed the reads with MiXCR anew, one entry per CDR3 protein. The sample yields over 45,000 distinct CDR3 sequences, about 12% seen once. CDR3 length: 15 amino acids. CDR1 SQVTM and CDR2 ANQGSEA come from the germline V gene. V was shortened by 5 bases and J by 6 bases, with 20 bases between the two germline ends. This rearrangement joins TRBV29-1 to TRBJ2-1, with D maybe TRBD1 (5 bases). The sample was a population of CD138-negative cells sorted from bone marrow. The clonotype was recovered from a donor aged 40 or older with multiple myeloma. CDR3 bases: TGCAGCGTTAACGGTTTGGACAACCACCTCAATGAGCAGTTCTTC. Amino acids: CSVNGLDNHLNEQFF.